These T cell receptor beta chains were read from a single sample in a study of regulatory T cells in long-lasting Graves disease. TCRdb fed the multiplex PCR reads into MiXCR, producing one record per CDR3 protein. Of roughly 700,000 distinct CDR3 sequences in the sample, approximately 31% are singletons; the top ten hold around 40%. The specimen was peripheral blood mononuclear cells (PBMCs), collected when the disease was refractory, from a patient treated with antithyroid drugs. The receptors were sampled from a female donor with Graves disease. Both conserved end residues are part of each CDR3. Each record gives: V gene, J gene, D gene, clone size, CDR3 length, CDR3 protein, CDR3 DNA. A D gene is named only where the DNA matches it firmly. Clone size is shown for a subset of rows, as once, few, many or a class of expanded clone.

v_call: TRBV20-1
j_call: TRBJ1-4
d_call: -
clone_size: -
cdr3_length: 12
cdr3_aa: CSTMTFVGKLFF
cdr3_nt: TGCAGCACGATGACGTTCGTCGGAAAACTGTTTTTT

v_call: TRBV20-1
j_call: TRBJ2-5
d_call: -
clone_size: -
cdr3_length: 13
cdr3_aa: CSAGWPVLETQYF
cdr3_nt: TGCAGTGCTGGGTGGCCCGTGCTGGAGACCCAGTACTTC

v_call: TRBV30
j_call: TRBJ2-7
d_call: -
clone_size: few
cdr3_length: 13
cdr3_aa: CAWRDMFSNEQYF
cdr3_nt: TGTGCCTGGAGAGACATGTTCTCTAACGAGCAGTACTTC

v_call: TRBV30
j_call: TRBJ1-2
d_call: -
clone_size: few
cdr3_length: 13
cdr3_aa: CAWGESLNYGYTF
cdr3_nt: TGTGCCTGGGGTGAGAGTCTTAACTATGGCTACACCTTC

v_call: TRBV6-1
j_call: TRBJ1-1
d_call: TRBD1
clone_size: few
cdr3_length: 11
cdr3_aa: CASKDREIAFF
cdr3_nt: TGTGCCAGCAAAGACAGGGAGATAGCTTTCTTT

v_call: TRBV6-1
j_call: TRBJ1-2
d_call: -
clone_size: many
cdr3_length: 11
cdr3_aa: CASREHYGYTF
cdr3_nt: TGTGCCAGCAGGGAACACTATGGCTACACCTTC

v_call: TRBV12-3/TRBV12-4
j_call: TRBJ2-5
d_call: -
clone_size: many
cdr3_length: 14
cdr3_aa: CASSLRTTQETQYF
cdr3_nt: TGTGCCAGCAGTCTACGGACAACCCAAGAGACCCAGTACTTC

v_call: TRBV19
j_call: TRBJ1-5
d_call: TRBD1
clone_size: -
cdr3_length: 15
cdr3_aa: CASRQTGDSNQPQHF
cdr3_nt: TGTGCCAGTAGACAAACAGGGGATAGCAATCAGCCCCAGCATTTT

v_call: TRBV18
j_call: TRBJ1-2
d_call: -
clone_size: few
cdr3_length: 16
cdr3_aa: CASSPRSQGDGYGYTF
cdr3_nt: TGTGCCAGCTCACCACGCTCCCAGGGTGATGGCTATGGCTACACCTTC

v_call: TRBV5-1
j_call: TRBJ1-1
d_call: -
clone_size: -
cdr3_length: 15
cdr3_aa: CASSLEAMVNTEAFF
cdr3_nt: TGCGCCAGCAGCTTGGAGGCAATGGTGAACACTGAAGCTTTCTTT

v_call: TRBV15
j_call: TRBJ1-4
d_call: -
clone_size: few
cdr3_length: 16
cdr3_aa: CATSRKRVPLNEKLFF
cdr3_nt: TGTGCCACCAGCAGAAAAAGGGTGCCGCTTAATGAAAAACTGTTTTTT

v_call: TRBV12-3/TRBV12-4
j_call: TRBJ1-2
d_call: TRBD1
clone_size: many
cdr3_length: 14
cdr3_aa: CASSLGGQAGGYTF
cdr3_nt: TGTGCCAGCAGTTTAGGGGGACAGGCGGGGGGCTACACCTTC

v_call: TRBV20-1
j_call: TRBJ2-5
d_call: TRBD2
clone_size: few
cdr3_length: 15
cdr3_aa: CSARFRTSEQETQYF
cdr3_nt: TGCAGTGCTAGATTTAGGACTAGCGAGCAAGAGACCCAGTACTTC

v_call: TRBV12-3/TRBV12-4
j_call: TRBJ1-3
d_call: -
clone_size: -
cdr3_length: 13
cdr3_aa: CASSNSAGDTIYF
cdr3_nt: TGTGCCAGCAGTAATAGCGCAGGCGACACCATATATTTT

v_call: TRBV20-1
j_call: TRBJ2-7
d_call: TRBD2
clone_size: few
cdr3_length: 15
cdr3_aa: CSATSTSGLSYEQYF
cdr3_nt: TGCAGTGCTACCTCGACTAGCGGCCTTTCCTACGAGCAGTACTTC